The 5 T cell receptor beta chains presented below share a single source sample, sequenced in a study of cytomegalovirus exposure and HLA in healthy donors. Produced via immunoSEQ multiplex PCR; TCRdb's table is partial and in-frame only. The top ten clones hold around a sixth of a sample with around 190,000 clones, roughly 85% of them seen once. Sequencing was performed on PBMCs. Receptor source: a young man in good health and CMV-seropositive.

This clone has more than one count but fewer than ten. V and J are TRBV5-4 and TRBJ2-1; weak D call: TRBD2 (5 bases). CDR1 and CDR2 (germline): SGHNT, YYREEE (reference sequence). Trimming took 3 bases from V and 6 from J, leaving 10 bases between them. The length of the CDR3 is 13 residues. CDR3 residues: CASSSPGLNEQFF. The CDR3 DNA is TGTGCCAGCAGCTCGCCCGGACTCAATGAGCAGTTCTTC.

The sample holds one count of this clone. The chain employs TRBV4-1 and TRBJ1-1, with 8 bases fitting TRBD1. CDR1 and CDR2 from the germline V gene are MGHRA and YSYEKL. J gave up 7 bases and V 1 base, and 2 bases lay outside the gene matches. This CDR3 is 13 amino acids long. The CDR3 DNA sequence: TGCGCCAGCAGCCAAGCAGGGGGCTTTGAAGCTTTCTTT. Protein product: CASSQAGGFEAFF.

J is TRBJ2-1 and V is TRBV5-4; D unresolved. This CDR3 has 14 amino acids. V lost 3 bases and J 4 bases, leaving 11 bases between the germline ends. Looked up from germline, CDR1 is SGHNT and CDR2 is YYREEE (reference sequence). CDR3 coding DNA: TGTGCCAGCAGCTCAACGACATCGTACAATGAGCAGTTCTTC. The encoded protein is CASSSTTSYNEQFF.

This clone appeared a few times. The genes are TRBV28 and TRBJ1-3, with D unresolved. CDR3 length: 16 residues. V was pared by 1 base and J by 0 bases, with 10 bases between. Looked up from germline, CDR1 is MDHEN and CDR2 is SYDVKM. The CDR3 bases are TGTGCCAGCAGTTTATTTCCCGGACTCTCTGGAAACACCATATATTTT. This gives the protein CASSLFPGLSGNTIYF.

The V gene is TRBV21-1, the J gene TRBJ2-3; TRBD2, the table's D call, lacks a check against the DNA. TRBV21-1 is recorded as a pseudogene. CDR3 length equals 18 residues. CDR3 amino acids: CASNPGTSGAAFTDTQYF. Here the CDR3 DNA reads TGTGCCAGCAACCCCGGGACTAGCGGGGCCGCTTTCACAGATACGCAGTATTTT.